Below, 24 T cell receptor beta chains from the same sample are listed, as sequenced in a study of CD8 T cells in ankylosing spondylitis. The study's findings and limits: Seemingly characteristic of ankylosing spondylitis blood was a TCR beta motif consisting of roughly 8 highly homologous variants.

TCRdb ran MiXCR on the 5' RACE reads and lists one entry per CDR3 protein. The sample gives roughly 670,000 distinct CDR3 sequences, around 20% of which show up once; 19% is in the top ten. These TCRs' antigens remain unknown. The sequenced sample was blood, either unsorted or a sorted T cell fraction (not recorded which). The origin of the receptors is a male donor with ankylosing spondylitis.

The table lists this clonotype with many counts. The chain has TRBV4-2 and TRBJ2-5; TRBD2 agrees at 12 bases. Germline V CDR1 and CDR2: LGHNA, YNFKEQ. The trim removed 4 bases at V and 5 bases at J, leaving 5 bases unmatched. This CDR3 region has 15 residues. CDR3 amino acids: CASSPLAGGRETQYF. The DNA for the CDR3 is TGTGCCAGCAGCCCACTAGCGGGAGGTAGGGAGACCCAGTACTTC.

This clonotype was counted a few times. The chain has TRBV5-1 and TRBJ1-1; D uncertain. The germline CDR1 and CDR2 sequences are SGHRS and YFSETQ. The CDR3 has 12 amino acids. Trimming cost V 0 bases and J 9 bases, with 9 bases left between them. The CDR3 bases are TGCGCCAGCAGCTTGGATTCCGGGAAAGCTTTCTTT. This encodes CASSLDSGKAFF.

This clonotype was detected only a few times. The rearrangement links TRBV27 to TRBJ1-6; 7 bases line up with TRBD1. The CDR3 spans 16 residues. Germline CDR1 and CDR2: MNHEY and SMNVEV (reference sequence). After removal of 1 base from V and 7 bases from J, the junction contained 7 bases not matched to a gene. The CDR3 region has the DNA TGTGCCAGCAGTTTATTCACAGGGGTCGTCAATTCACCCCTCCACTTT. Translation: CASSLFTGVVNSPLHF.

This clonotype has a count of ten or more. The CDR3 DNA sequence: TGTGCCAGCAGTTTATCCGGGACTAGCGGAACAGATACGCAGTATTTT. This codes for CASSLSGTSGTDTQYF. V and J are TRBV27 and TRBJ2-3; 11 bases match TRBD2. The CDR3 runs to 16 residues. Germline values: CDR1 MNHEY, CDR2 SMNVEV (reference sequence). The J segment lost 3 bases and the V segment lost 0 bases, leaving 2 bases of the junction unmatched.

V gene TRBV29-1 combines with J gene TRBJ1-1, with no clear D. The CDR3 runs 11 residues. Between the trimmed V and J ends, which lost 4 bases and 1 base, there was a span of 4 bases. Germline loops: CDR1 SQVTM, CDR2 ANQGSEA. This CDR3 reads CSVAKNTEAFF. The CDR3 DNA sequence: TGCAGCGTTGCTAAGAACACTGAAGCTTTCTTT.

This clonotype was detected only a few times. This chain links TRBV4-2 with TRBJ2-2, with 12 positions matching TRBD2. Germline loops: CDR1 LGHNA, CDR2 YNFKEQ. There are 15 residues in the CDR3. V lost 2 bases to trimming and J lost 9 bases; unmatched junction nucleotides: 4. The CDR3 DNA sequence: TGTGCCAGCAGCCAAAAGACTAGCGGGAGCAGGGAGCTGTTTTTT. It specifies CASSQKTSGSRELFF.

CDR3 DNA sequence: TGCAGTGCTAGAGATTTATGGGCAGCGCTTGATACGCAGTATTTT. As protein: CSARDLWAALDTQYF. V is TRBV20-1 and J is TRBJ2-3, with D uncertain. There are 15 residues in the CDR3. V shed 0 bases and J shed 6 bases, with 16 bases lying between them. Per the germline V gene, CDR1 is DFQATT and CDR2 is SNEGSKA (reference sequence).

This chain uses TRBV28 with TRBJ2-7; 13 bases are shared with TRBD2. CDR1 MDHEN and CDR2 SYDVKM come from the germline V gene. The CDR3 sequence is 14 residues long. J lost 3 bases, V lost 8 bases, and 4 bases had no gene match. The CDR3 DNA is TGTGCCAGCCTTGGGACTAGCGGGATCTACGAGCAGTACTTC. Encoded protein: CASLGTSGIYEQYF.

This clonotype has more than one count but fewer than ten. The chain links TRBV20-1 to TRBJ1-2, with D uncertain. Germline V gives CDR1 DFQATT, CDR2 SNEGSKA (reference sequence). This CDR3 is 12 amino acids long. V gave up 5 bases and J gave up 4 bases, with 11 bases separating them. CDR3 in DNA: TGCAGTGCTCTGGAGGGAGGCTATGGCTACACCTTC. It is translated as CSALEGGYGYTF.

The chain couples TRBV2 to TRBJ2-1; perhaps TRBD2 as D (6 bases). Trimming removed 8 bases at V and 7 bases at J, with 15 bases between. CDR3 length: 13 amino acids. Germline V gene data show CDR1 as SNHLY and CDR2 as FYNNEI. CDR3 DNA: TGTGCCAGCCGGGACTCCGCCCAAAATGAGCAGTTCTTC. Amino acid sequence: CASRDSAQNEQFF. The complete variable domain, with remaining parts taken from reference TRBV2 and TRBJ2-1, reads EPEVTQTPSHQVTQMGQEVILRCVPISNHLYFYWYRQILGQKVEFLVSFYNNEISEKSEIFDDQFSVERPDGSNFTLKIRSTKLEDSAMYFCASRDSAQNEQFFGPGTRLTVL.

The chain employs TRBV5-6 and TRBJ2-3; no firm D call. This CDR3 comprises 17 residues. Germline loops: CDR1 SGHDT, CDR2 YYEEEE. V gave up 2 bases and J gave up 1 base, with 17 bases separating them. The CDR3 DNA sequence: TGTGCCAGCAGCTTATTTTATCTCGGCGAAGGCACAGATACGCAGTATTTT. This encodes CASSLFYLGEGTDTQYF.

This clonotype was recorded a few times. This chain joins TRBV11-1 and TRBJ2-1; 9 nucleotides line up with TRBD2. The CDR3 runs to 18 residues. The V segment lost 5 bases and the J segment 2 bases; nucleotides outside the gene matches: 13. Germline V gene data show CDR1 as SGHAT and CDR2 as FQDESV (reference sequence). CDR3 coding DNA: TGTGCCAGCAGCCCAGCGGGAGGTACGCCTCGGGCCTACAATGAGCAGTTCTTC. It codes for CASSPAGGTPRAYNEQFF.

This chain's CDR3 is CASSDGALGHEQYF. As DNA, the CDR3 is TGTGCCAGCAGTGATGGAGCGTTGGGCCACGAGCAGTACTTC. V and J are TRBV25-1 and TRBJ2-7; D gene ambiguous. V lost 3 bases, J lost 5 bases, and 14 bases lay in between. The CDR3 is made up of 14 amino acids. Looked up from germline, CDR1 is MGHDK and CDR2 is SYGVNS.

The gene calls are TRBV5-4 and TRBJ1-2, with a weak D call TRBD1 (6 bases). The CDR3 runs to 14 residues. V lost 3 bases and J 4 bases, leaving 13 bases between the germline ends. CDR1 and CDR2 (germline): SGHNT, YYREEE (reference sequence). The CDR3 DNA is TGTGCCAGCAGCTCAAACAGGGTTCTCTATGGCTACACCTTC. Translation: CASSSNRVLYGYTF.

In this sample, this clonotype turned up a few times. V and J are TRBV11-1 and TRBJ1-1, with 7 positions matching TRBD1. CDR1 is SGHAT, CDR2 FQDESV, per germline (reference sequence). The trim removed 3 bases at V and 1 base at J, leaving 20 bases unmatched. The length of the CDR3 is 20 residues. Here the CDR3 reads CASSFRTKEGQGEKNTEAFF. The CDR3 DNA sequence: TGTGCCAGCAGCTTTCGAACCAAGGAAGGGCAGGGGGAGAAGAACACTGAAGCTTTCTTT.

This sequence joins TRBV6-1 and TRBJ1-6; 7 bases match TRBD1. CDR1 is MNHNS, CDR2 SASEGT, per germline. J lost 4 bases, V lost 7 bases, and 4 bases had no gene match. The CDR3 has 14 amino acids. CDR3 region: CASNTGEYNSPLHF. CDR3 coding DNA: TGTGCCAGCAATACAGGGGAGTATAATTCACCCCTCCACTTT.

This clonotype was picked up many times. The rearrangement uses TRBV9 and TRBJ1-2; D is possibly TRBD1 (5 bases). This CDR3 is built from 16 residues. CDR1 and CDR2 (germline): SGDLS, YYNGEE. Between the trimmed V and J ends, which lost 2 bases and 6 bases, there was a span of 20 bases. Here the CDR3 DNA reads TGTGCCAGCAGCGTTGATCCGGGACTGAGGACCGATGGCTACACCTTC. The encoded protein is CASSVDPGLRTDGYTF.

This clonotype was detected a few times. The rearrangement links TRBV4-1 to TRBJ2-1; TRBD1 might be the D (7 bases). The V gene lost 4 bases and the J gene lost 3 bases, with 16 bases spanning the gap. Looked up from germline, CDR1 is MGHRA and CDR2 is YSYEKL. CDR3 length equals 16 residues. The CDR3 reads CASSRGWGDSYNEQFF. The CDR3 DNA reads as TGCGCCAGCAGCCGGGGATGGGGGGACAGCTACAATGAGCAGTTCTTC.

This clonotype was seen a few times. The chain uses TRBV20-1 and TRBJ2-1; 8 bases are a match to TRBD2. Germline CDR1 DFQATT, CDR2 SNEGSKA (reference sequence). V lost 6 bases and J lost 5; bases outside the gene matches: 6. The CDR3 is 13 amino acids. In DNA form, the CDR3 reads TGCAGTGCCTTGACTAGCGAGGACAATGAGCAGTTCTTC. Translating it yields CSALTSEDNEQFF.

This clonotype was counted between two and nine times. The rearrangement uses TRBV24-1 and TRBJ1-5; maybe TRBD1 (5 bases). V was shortened by 5 bases and J by 6 bases, with 10 bases between the two germline ends. The CDR3 spans 13 residues. The germline gives CDR1 KGHDR, CDR2 SFDVKD. CDR3: CATSAGIGQPQHF. Written as DNA, the CDR3 is TGTGCCACCAGTGCAGGGATCGGTCAGCCCCAGCATTTT.

This clonotype was detected only a few times. The rearrangement links TRBV7-8 to TRBJ1-5; the D is unclear. This CDR3 comprises 17 residues. From germline, CDR1 is SGHVS and CDR2 FQNEAQ. V lost 5 bases and J 5 bases, leaving 22 bases between the germline ends. The CDR3 loop is CASSPRGLNGRDQPQHF. The CDR3 region has the DNA TGTGCCAGCAGCCCTAGAGGTTTGAACGGGAGGGATCAGCCCCAGCATTTT.

In its sample, this clonotype was seen a few times. The CDR3 nucleotides read TGTGCCAGCAGCTTAAGAAGCGGAAGTCTCAGGGATGAGCAGTTCTTC. Residues: CASSLRSGSLRDEQFF. The rearrangement joins TRBV11-2 to TRBJ2-1; D possibly matches TRBD1 or TRBD2 (5 bases each). Deletions cut 2 bases from V and 8 bases from J, with 19 bases between. Per germline, CDR1 SGHAT and CDR2 FQNNGV. The CDR3 totals 16 residues. The entire variable domain, with the rest obtained from reference TRBV11-2 and TRBJ2-1, is as follows: EAGVAQSPRYKIIEKRQSVAFWCNPISGHATLYWYQQILGQGPKLLIQFQNNGVVDDSQLPKDRFSAERLKGVDSTLKIQPAKLEDSAVYLCASSLRSGSLRDEQFFGPGTRLTVL.

The gene calls are TRBV7-9 and TRBJ1-2, with a tentative D call TRBD1 (6 bases). The CDR3 is 14 residues long. V lost 7 bases, J lost 1 base, and 13 bases lay in between. Germline V CDR1 and CDR2: SEHNR, FQNEAQ (reference sequence). As DNA, the CDR3 is TGTGCCAGCACCCGGGACACCCTTAACTATGGCTACACCTTC. Protein sequence: CASTRDTLNYGYTF.

The genes are TRBV7-6 and TRBJ2-5, with 8 bases identical to TRBD1. The V gene end was trimmed by 2 bases and the J gene end by 5 bases; junction bases not matched to a gene: 13. Germline V lookup: CDR1 SGHVS, CDR2 FNYEAQ. This CDR3 is 17 amino acids long. Here the CDR3 DNA reads TGTGCCAGCAGCTTACAGGGGGCGCATTTGGGATGGGAGACCCAGTACTTC. Its translation: CASSLQGAHLGWETQYF.